One sample yielded the 14 T cell receptor beta chains listed below, sequenced in a study of cytomegalovirus exposure and HLA in healthy donors. This table comes from immunoSEQ multiplex PCR, and its TCRdb copy is limited to in-frame clones, with some not included. The sample has around 300,000 clones, roughly 85% seen once. Sequencing input: PBMCs. Receptors were obtained from a woman aged 18 to 35 in good health and CMV-seronegative.

The genes are TRBV9 and TRBJ2-7; TRBD2 matches 11 bases. The ends lost 4 bases at V and 2 bases at J; junction bases unmatched: 8. Per germline, CDR1 SGDLS and CDR2 YYNGEE. This CDR3 has 16 amino acids. The CDR3 sequence is CASSPQTSGVPYEQYF. In nucleotides, the CDR3 is TGTGCCAGCAGCCCACAGACTAGCGGGGTCCCCTACGAGCAGTACTTC. Using reference TRBV9 and TRBJ2-7 for the parts outside the CDR3, the full variable domain is DSGVTQTPKHLITATGQRVTLRCSPRSGDLSVYWYQQSLDQGLQFLIQYYNGEERAKGNILERFSAQQFPDLHSELNLSSLELGDSALYFCASSPQTSGVPYEQYFGPGTRLTVT.

This clone was detected many times. V and J are TRBV7-8 and TRBJ2-1, with a possible D match to TRBD2 (6 bases). CDR3 length equals 20 residues. V lost 4 bases and J 5 bases, leaving 30 bases between the germline ends. Germline CDR1 and CDR2: SGHVS and FQNEAQ. In DNA, the CDR3 is TGTGCCAGCAGCTCGGCCCCGAGTCTAGCGAACTGGCAGATGAACAATGAGCAGTTCTTC. As protein: CASSSAPSLANWQMNNEQFF. Variable domain in full (rest from reference TRBV7-8 and TRBJ2-1): GAGVSQSPRYKVAKRGQDVALRCDPISGHVSLFWYQQALGQGPEFLTYFQNEAQLDKSGLPSDRFFAERPEGSVSTLKIQRTQQEDSAVYLCASSSAPSLANWQMNNEQFFGPGTRLTVL.

V usage is TRBV7-3 and J usage is TRBJ2-2; 8 nucleotides line up with TRBD2. Germline V CDR1 and CDR2: SGHTA, FQGTGA. After removal of 5 bases from V and 5 bases from J, the junction contained 13 bases not matched to a gene. The CDR3 sequence is 17 residues long. The CDR3 nucleotides read TGTGCCAGCAGCCCCACGGGGGGGGCGTATCGTACCGGGGAGCTGTTTTTT. Encoded protein: CASSPTGGAYRTGELFF.

The count of this clone is one. The chain recombines TRBV19 with TRBJ1-2; TRBD1 matches at 7 bases. Germline CDR1 is LNHDA and CDR2 is SQIVND (reference sequence). The J segment lost 2 bases and the V segment lost 7 bases, leaving 4 bases of the junction unmatched. The CDR3 consists of 13 residues. In DNA form, the CDR3 reads TGTGCCAGTACCCTGGGACAGAACTATGGCTACACCTTC. Residues: CASTLGQNYGYTF.

The chain recombines TRBV28 with TRBJ1-5; 8 positions agree with TRBD1. The CDR3 covers 14 residues. Trimming removed 8 bases from V and 7 bases from J; junction bases left unmatched: 10. Per germline, CDR1 MDHEN and CDR2 SYDVKM. The CDR3 region has the DNA TGTGCCAGCGGACGGAGACAGGGGAGGCAGCCCCAGCATTTT. This gives the protein CASGRRQGRQPQHF.

There are a few counts of this clone. The chain joins TRBV7-9 to TRBJ2-5, with 7 bases lining up with TRBD1. CDR1 SEHNR and CDR2 FQNEAQ come from the germline V gene (reference sequence). This CDR3 has 13 residues. Trimming cost V 6 bases and J 5 bases; bases outside gene matches: 6. CDR3 protein: CASRQGGGETQYF. CDR3 DNA sequence: TGTGCCAGCAGACAAGGGGGCGGGGAGACCCAGTACTTC.

The chain recombines TRBV30 with TRBJ1-1, with D perhaps matching TRBD1 (6 bases). The germline CDR1 and CDR2 sequences are GTSNPN and SVGIG (reference sequence). CDR3 length equals 14 residues. The V end was cut by 3 bases, the J end by 7 bases, with 18 bases between. CDR3 DNA: TGTGCCTGGAGCCCCCCAAGGGGGTACCTTGAAGCTTTCTTT. It specifies CAWSPPRGYLEAFF. Variable domain in full (rest from reference TRBV30 and TRBJ1-1): SQTIHQWPATLVQPVGSPLSLECTVEGTSNPNLYWYRQAAGRGLQLLFYSVGIGQISSEVPQNLSASRPQDRQFILSSKKLLLSDSGFYLCAWSPPRGYLEAFFGQGTRLTVV.

This chain connects TRBV19 to TRBJ2-6; 7 bases line up with TRBD1. This CDR3 is built from 14 residues. Losses at the gene ends were 2 bases for V and 8 bases for J; bases not matched to a gene: 3. The germline V gene encodes CDR1 LNHDA and CDR2 SQIVND (reference sequence). The CDR3 here is CASSIPQGTNVLTF. The CDR3 DNA is TGTGCCAGTAGTATACCACAGGGGACCAACGTCCTGACTTTC.

This clone was observed a few times. The chain joins TRBV29-1 to TRBJ2-7, with 11 positions matching TRBD2. CDR3 length: 15 amino acids. V was pared by 7 bases and J by 3 bases, with 11 bases of the junction left unmatched. CDR1 and CDR2 from the germline V gene are SQVTM and ANQGSEA. The CDR3 DNA sequence: TGCAGCGCTCTTAAACTAGCGGGAGTCCACTACGAGCAGTACTTC. Protein sequence: CSALKLAGVHYEQYF.

The rearrangement links TRBV29-1 to TRBJ2-3; 7 nucleotides line up with TRBD2. CDR3 length equals 12 residues. Germline CDR1 is SQVTM and CDR2 is ANQGSEA. CDR3 loop: CSWGGDADTQYF. DNA of the CDR3: TGCAGTTGGGGGGGGGATGCAGATACGCAGTATTTT.

The chain joins TRBV4-3 to TRBJ2-3; TRBD1 matches at 11 bases. Germline loops: CDR1 LGHNA, CDR2 YSLEER. The CDR3 consists of 16 residues. V lost 4 bases to trimming and J lost 6 bases; unmatched junction nucleotides: 9. This CDR3 is CASSPLGGTGGDTQYF. The CDR3 nucleotides are TGCGCCAGCAGCCCCCTAGGCGGGACAGGGGGGGATACGCAGTATTTT.

V usage is TRBV6-5 and J usage is TRBJ2-7, with a weak D call TRBD2 (6 bases). This CDR3 spans 14 amino acids. CDR1 MNHEY and CDR2 SVGAGI come from the germline V gene. V gave up 7 bases and J gave up 2 bases, with 15 bases separating them. The CDR3 is CASTLSPGAYEQYF. The DNA for the CDR3 is TGTGCCAGCACACTTTCGCCGGGGGCCTACGAGCAGTACTTC.

The chain links TRBV12-5 to TRBJ2-1; D possibly corresponds to TRBD1 (6 bases). V was shortened by 1 base and J by 6 bases, with 7 bases between the two germline ends. Germline CDR1 is LGHNT and CDR2 is FRNRAP. This CDR3 has 13 residues. The CDR3 coding sequence is TGTGCTAGTGGTTTGGGACAGGTCAATGAGCAGTTCTTC. Encoded protein: CASGLGQVNEQFF.

The genes are TRBV11-1 and TRBJ1-1; D uncertain. Between the trimmed V and J ends, which lost 4 bases and 0 bases, there was a span of 6 bases. This CDR3 has 13 residues. CDR1 SGHAT and CDR2 FQDESV come from the germline V gene (reference sequence). The CDR3 DNA is TGTGCCAGCAGCTGGGAGATGAACACTGAAGCTTTCTTT. It translates to CASSWEMNTEAFF.